The 32 T cell receptor beta chains presented below share a single source sample, sequenced in a study of cytomegalovirus exposure and HLA in healthy donors. The PCR was carried out with 60 Vbeta primers and 13 Jbeta primers. Sequenced by immunoSEQ multiplex PCR; TCRdb stores in-frame clones only, minus some. Of around 140,000 clones listed, under 70% are singletons. Sequences were obtained from PBMCs. The receptor source for this set is an older woman in good health and CMV-seronegative.

This chain connects TRBV19 to TRBJ1-2, with D maybe TRBD1 (5 bases). Per the germline V gene, CDR1 is LNHDA and CDR2 is SQIVND (reference sequence). Between the trimmed V and J ends, which lost 5 bases and 1 base, there was a span of 11 bases. This CDR3 comprises 14 residues. The CDR3 loop reads CASSAARVNYGYTF. The CDR3 region has the DNA TGTGCCAGTAGTGCGGCCAGGGTTAACTATGGCTACACCTTC.

CDR3 bases: TGTGCCATCAGCCTTCCAGGCGTGGATTCACCCCTCCACTTT. The encoded protein is CAISLPGVDSPLHF. The chain joins TRBV10-3 to TRBJ1-6; unclear D gene. CDR1 ENHRY and CDR2 SYGVKD come from the germline V gene. Deletions cut 6 bases from V and 8 bases from J, with 14 bases between. The CDR3 length is 14 residues.

J is TRBJ2-4 and V is TRBV19; TRBD2 matches at 12 bases. The CDR3 totals 16 residues. The germline V gene has CDR1 LNHDA and CDR2 SQIVND (reference sequence). V trimming: 5 bases; J trimming: 1 base; junction bases outside the gene matches: 3. The CDR3 nucleotides are TGTGCCAGTAGTCCCACTAGCGGGGGGGCCAAAAACATTCAGTACTTC. Residues: CASSPTSGGAKNIQYF.

The chain recombines TRBV7-9 with TRBJ2-7, with D perhaps matching TRBD1 (7 bases). The V end was cut by 4 bases, the J end by 4 bases, with 20 bases between. The germline V gene encodes CDR1 SEHNR and CDR2 FQNEAQ (reference sequence). This CDR3 spans 16 amino acids. CDR3 DNA sequence: TGTGCCAGCAGCTCCCTCGACGCACAGGGGAGGTACGAGCAGTACTTC. Its translation: CASSSLDAQGRYEQYF.

This clone has only a few counts. This sample includes further DNA sequences coding for the same CDR3. The rearrangement joins TRBV5-4 to TRBJ2-7; TRBD2 aligns across 8 bases. From germline, CDR1 is SGHNT and CDR2 YYREEE (reference sequence). This CDR3 has 15 amino acids. V shed 0 bases, J shed 1 base, and the junction held 3 bases outside the gene matches. CDR3 loop: CASSLDGGGSYEQYF. As DNA, the CDR3 is TGTGCCAGCAGCTTGGATGGCGGGGGGTCCTACGAGCAGTACTTC. Based on the CDR3 plus reference TRBV5-4 and TRBJ2-7, the full variable domain is ETGVTQSPTHLIKTRGQQVTLRCSSQSGHNTVSWYQQALGQGPQFIFQYYREEENGRGNFPPRFSGLQFPNYSSELNVNALELDDSALYLCASSLDGGGSYEQYFGPGTRLTVT.

V and J are TRBV9 and TRBJ2-2; D not resolved. CDR3 length: 14 amino acids. V was clipped by 0 bases and J by 6 bases, with 9 bases between them. Germline V lookup: CDR1 SGDLS, CDR2 YYNGEE. CDR3 sequence: CASSVASVPGELFF. As DNA, the CDR3 is TGTGCCAGCAGCGTAGCGTCCGTCCCCGGGGAGCTGTTTTTT.

The chain couples TRBV5-1 to TRBJ1-2; the match to TRBD1 covers 7 bases. The V gene end was trimmed by 3 bases and the J gene end by 5 bases; junction bases not matched to a gene: 4. CDR1 SGHRS and CDR2 YFSETQ come from the germline V gene. The CDR3 covers 13 residues. This CDR3 is CASSSGQKYGYTF. CDR3 nucleotides: TGCGCCAGCAGCTCGGGACAGAAGTATGGCTACACCTTC. The whole variable domain, filled in from reference TRBV5-1 and TRBJ1-2, reads KAGVTQTPRYLIKTRGQQVTLSCSPISGHRSVSWYQQTPGQGLQFLFEYFSETQRNKGNFPGRFSGRQFSNSRSEMNVSTLELGDSALYLCASSSGQKYGYTFGSGTRLTVV.

The chain couples TRBV6-5 to TRBJ2-3, with 9 bases that match TRBD1. The germline CDR1 and CDR2 sequences are MNHEY and SVGAGI. The CDR3 extends over 13 amino acids. V trimming: 5 bases; J trimming: 3 bases; junction bases outside the gene matches: 0. CDR3 loop: CASSGQGTDTQYF. The CDR3 DNA reads TGTGCCAGCAGTGGACAGGGGACAGATACGCAGTATTTT.

This clone was counted between two and nine times. Relative to the germline gene, one junction end is altered; a read error may explain this. The V and J genes are TRBV6-1 and TRBJ1-5, with no clear D. The CDR3 covers 13 residues. CDR1 and CDR2 (germline): MNHNS, SASEGT. CDR3 coding DNA: TGTGCCAGCAGTGAAGGTAGCAACCAGCCCCAGCATTTT. Translated: CASSEGSNQPQHF.

V gene TRBV5-1 combines with J gene TRBJ2-2; TRBD2 might be the D (6 bases). This CDR3 has 16 residues. Germline V CDR1 and CDR2: SGHRS, YFSETQ. V lost 1 base and J lost 4, with 14 bases in between. CDR3 DNA: TGCGCCAGCAGCTTGCTTCTTGCGGGAAGCACCGGGGAGCTGTTTTTT. Translating gives CASSLLLAGSTGELFF.

The chain combines TRBV13 with TRBJ2-3; 9 positions agree with TRBD2. Per the germline V gene, CDR1 is PRHDT and CDR2 is FYEKMQ (reference sequence). The V gene end was trimmed by 5 bases and the J gene end by 5 bases; junction bases not matched to a gene: 5. The CDR3 extends over 14 amino acids. This chain's CDR3 is CASSQSSGRDTQYF. The CDR3 DNA reads TGTGCCAGCAGCCAAAGTAGCGGGAGAGATACGCAGTATTTT.

This clone was observed once. This CDR3 is CASSLELAGGPVVETQYF. CDR3 sequence (DNA): TGCGCCAGCAGCTTGGAGCTAGCGGGAGGGCCGGTGGTAGAGACCCAGTACTTC. This rearrangement joins TRBV5-1 to TRBJ2-5, with TRBD2 matching 12 bases. The CDR3 is 18 residues long. Germline CDR1 is SGHRS and CDR2 is YFSETQ. V shed 0 bases, J shed 4 bases, and the junction held 10 bases outside the gene matches.

The chain is built from TRBV7-2 and TRBJ2-2; 14 nucleotides align to TRBD2. Unmatched junction bases numbered 10, after V lost 5 bases and J lost 2 bases. This CDR3 region has 19 residues. Germline CDR1 reads SGHTA; CDR2 reads FQGNSA. CDR3 residues: CASSPRTSGGIRNTGELFF. In DNA, the CDR3 is TGTGCCAGCAGCCCCCGGACTAGCGGGGGGATACGTAACACCGGGGAGCTGTTTTTT.

J is TRBJ1-6 and V is TRBV5-6, with D possibly being TRBD1 (6 bases). The CDR3 consists of 14 residues. The germline V gene encodes CDR1 SGHDT and CDR2 YYEEEE. Trimming left V 0 bases short and J 10 bases short, with 11 bases between. The CDR3 DNA sequence: TGTGCCAGCAGCTTGGGACAGGCAGAATCACCCCTCCACTTT. Protein product: CASSLGQAESPLHF. The full variable domain, completed using reference TRBV5-6 and TRBJ1-6, is DAGVTQSPTHLIKTRGQQVTLRCSPKSGHDTVSWYQQALGQGPQFIFQYYEEEERQRGNFPDRFSGHQFPNYSSELNVNALLLGDSALYLCASSLGQAESPLHFGNGTRLTVT.

This rearrangement joins TRBV28 to TRBJ1-2; 8 bases match TRBD1. V was clipped by 6 bases and J by 7 bases; unmatched bases: 4. This CDR3 comprises 12 residues. Germline V gene data show CDR1 as MDHEN and CDR2 as SYDVKM. CDR3 in amino acids: CASRDRGRGYTF. The CDR3 region has the DNA TGTGCCAGCAGAGACAGGGGCCGTGGCTACACCTTC.

The rearrangement uses TRBV9 and TRBJ2-3; 11 positions match TRBD1. Trimming at V came to 4 bases and at J to 0 bases, leaving 7 bases not matched to a gene. There are 17 residues in the CDR3. Per the germline V gene, CDR1 is SGDLS and CDR2 is YYNGEE. The CDR3: CASSFGQGAGSTDTQYF. The CDR3 DNA reads TGTGCCAGCAGCTTCGGACAGGGGGCGGGGAGCACAGATACGCAGTATTTT.

CDR3 DNA: TGTGCCAGCAGTGAGACCGGGACTGGCACAGATACGCAGTATTTT. This translates into CASSETGTGTDTQYF. This chain joins TRBV2 and TRBJ2-3; perhaps TRBD2 as D (6 bases). V gave up 3 bases and J gave up 1 base, with 11 bases separating them. The CDR3 contains 15 residues. Per germline, CDR1 SNHLY and CDR2 FYNNEI.

This chain uses TRBV5-8 with TRBJ2-1, with TRBD2 matching over 7 bases. The V gene's germline CDR1 is SGHTS and CDR2 YDEGEE. Trimming at V came to 1 base and at J to 9 bases, leaving 10 bases not matched to a gene. The CDR3 consists of 15 residues. CDR3 sequence reads: CASSLLFGGRSEQFF. The CDR3 DNA sequence: TGTGCCAGCAGCTTGCTCTTCGGCGGGAGATCTGAGCAGTTCTTC.

This chain uses TRBV28 with TRBJ1-3; no firm D call. The CDR3 spans 14 residues. The V and J ends lost 8 bases and 4 bases respectively, with 15 bases between them. CDR1 and CDR2 (germline): MDHEN, SYDVKM. The CDR3 loop is CASLGGSSGNTIYF. CDR3 DNA: TGTGCCAGCTTGGGAGGGTCTTCGGGAAACACCATATATTTT.

The gene calls are TRBV19 and TRBJ2-2, with a tentative D call TRBD2 (5 bases). Germline V gene lookup returns CDR1 LNHDA and CDR2 SQIVND (reference sequence). CDR3 length: 17 amino acids. Trimming left V 4 bases short and J 2 bases short, with 17 bases between. DNA for the CDR3: TGTGCCAGTAGTACCTCGATGGGCAGCGGAAACACCGGGGAGCTGTTTTTT. Translated: CASSTSMGSGNTGELFF.

Here the CDR3 DNA reads TGCAGCGTGGGACCGGGACTAAGCGGTGAGCAGTTCTTC. Amino acids: CSVGPGLSGEQFF. This chain links TRBV29-1 with TRBJ2-1; 7 nucleotides line up with TRBD2. CDR3 length equals 13 residues. Germline lookup yields CDR1 SQVTM and CDR2 ANQGSEA. Trimming removed 6 bases from V and 9 bases from J; junction bases left unmatched: 11.

V usage is TRBV5-1 and J usage is TRBJ2-1; 12 bases match TRBD2. Germline V gene lookup returns CDR1 SGHRS and CDR2 YFSETQ. CDR3 size: 17 residues. Trimming removed 0 bases from V and 4 bases from J; junction bases left unmatched: 5. The CDR3 reads CASSLVPGTSGYNEQFF. DNA for the CDR3: TGCGCCAGCAGCTTGGTCCCAGGGACTAGCGGGTACAATGAGCAGTTCTTC.

This clone was picked up a small number of times. The rearrangement joins TRBV6-1 to TRBJ1-5, with a possible D match to TRBD1 (5 bases). CDR1 and CDR2 (germline): MNHNS, SASEGT. Deletions cut 10 bases from V and 1 base from J, with 14 bases between. The CDR3 extends over 14 amino acids. The CDR3 nucleotides are TGTGCCACCCTGAGACAGCCCAGCAATCAGCCCCAGCATTTT. Its translation: CATLRQPSNQPQHF.

The V and J genes are TRBV19 and TRBJ1-1, with 8 positions matching TRBD1. J lost 5 bases, V lost 6 bases, and 14 bases had no gene match. From germline, CDR1 is LNHDA and CDR2 SQIVND (reference sequence). The CDR3 runs to 16 residues. CDR3: CASSPGQGRSGTEAFF. The CDR3 DNA sequence: TGTGCCAGTAGCCCCGGACAGGGTCGAAGTGGGACTGAAGCTTTCTTT.

The rearrangement joins TRBV18 to TRBJ1-2; 8 bases align to TRBD1. Trimming removed 2 bases from V and 8 bases from J; junction bases left unmatched: 16. CDR1 is KGHSH and CDR2 is LQKENI in the germline V gene. The CDR3 has 17 amino acids. The CDR3 region has the DNA TGTGCCAGCTCACCAGTGGGTCCCGGACAGGGACAACGGGGCTACACCTTC. It is translated as CASSPVGPGQGQRGYTF. Full variable domain (remainder filled in from reference TRBV18 and TRBJ1-2): NAGVMQNPRHLVRRRGQEARLRCSPMKGHSHVYWYRQLPEEGLKFMVYLQKENIIDESGMPKERFSAEFPKEGPSILRIQQVVRGDSAAYFCASSPVGPGQGQRGYTFGSGTRLTVV.

V gene TRBV5-6 combines with J gene TRBJ2-1, with 9 bases lining up with TRBD2. Germline CDR1 SGHDT, CDR2 YYEEEE. J lost 9 bases, V lost 0 bases, and 7 bases had no gene match. This CDR3 has 15 amino acids. CDR3 sequence (DNA): TGTGCCAGCAGCTTGGAGGCGGGGGGGTCTACTGAGCAGTTCTTC. Its protein product is CASSLEAGGSTEQFF.

This clone was counted a few times. The rearrangement uses TRBV5-4 and TRBJ2-7, with 9 bases lining up with TRBD2. Per the germline V gene, CDR1 is SGHNT and CDR2 is YYREEE (reference sequence). V lost 4 bases and J lost 9; bases outside the gene matches: 17. The CDR3 runs 16 residues. DNA of the CDR3: TGTGCCAGCAGCCCCTTCTTGGCGGGAGGGCCGCCTGTGCAGTACTTC. This gives the protein CASSPFLAGGPPVQYF.

V usage is TRBV6-6 and J usage is TRBJ2-6; D gene unclear. Trimming left V 6 bases short and J 4 bases short, with 10 bases between. Germline CDR1 and CDR2: MNHNY and SVGAGI (reference sequence). The CDR3 has 14 residues. The DNA of the CDR3 is TGTGCCAGCAGCTGGGCTACGGGGGCCAACGTCCTGACTTTC. Translated, it gives CASSWATGANVLTF.

The genes are TRBV19 and TRBJ2-3; 10 bases are a match to TRBD2. The CDR3 extends over 15 amino acids. V was clipped by 6 bases and J by 9 bases; unmatched bases: 12. Germline CDR1 reads LNHDA; CDR2 reads SQIVND (reference sequence). This CDR3 is CASRSPSGRRKTQYF. The CDR3 bases are TGTGCCAGTAGGAGTCCTAGCGGGAGACGAAAGACGCAGTATTTT.

This clone appeared a few times. The chain has TRBV6-1 and TRBJ1-5; possibly TRBD1 for D (6 bases). Germline assignment: CDR1 MNHNS and CDR2 SASEGT. The CDR3 sequence is 15 residues long. With 6 bases removed from V and 4 bases from J, the gap between germline ends came to 16 bases. Written as DNA, the CDR3 is TGTGCCAGCAGGCTGGGACACACTTGGAATCAGCCCCAGCATTTT. Protein product: CASRLGHTWNQPQHF.

V is TRBV5-5 and J is TRBJ2-7; 7 bases map to TRBD1. V was pared by 4 bases and J by 3 bases, with 7 bases of the junction left unmatched. Germline V gene data show CDR1 as SGHKS and CDR2 as YYEKEE (reference sequence). The CDR3 sequence is 14 residues long. The CDR3 sequence is CASSTRQGSYEQYF. The DNA of the CDR3 is TGTGCCAGCAGCACAAGACAGGGTAGCTACGAGCAGTACTTC.

The chain uses TRBV5-4 and TRBJ1-2, with TRBD1 matching over 7 bases. V lost 4 bases to trimming and J lost 4 bases; unmatched junction nucleotides: 7. Germline assignment: CDR1 SGHNT and CDR2 YYREEE (reference sequence). This CDR3 region has 14 residues. CDR3 sequence reads: CASSPGTVIYGYTF. CDR3 in DNA: TGTGCCAGCAGCCCCGGGACAGTAATCTATGGCTACACCTTC. Full variable domain (missing parts from reference TRBV5-4 and TRBJ1-2): ETGVTQSPTHLIKTRGQQVTLRCSSQSGHNTVSWYQQALGQGPQFIFQYYREEENGRGNFPPRFSGLQFPNYSSELNVNALELDDSALYLCASSPGTVIYGYTFGSGTRLTVV.